This section outlines one TCR beta chain sequence together with its context. Its antigen is still unknown. The sample comes from a study of shared clonotypes between healthy human individuals. Splitting of CD4+ cells produced CD45RA+ naive and CD45RA-negative memory subsets. Trimming stripped 3 bases from V and 5 bases from J, with 17 bases between. The germline V gene has CDR1 SGHNT and CDR2 YYREEE (reference sequence). The CDR3 loop spans 15 amino acids. Method: immunoSEQ multiplex PCR; TCRdb's copy keeps in-frame clones and lacks some. The profile shows millions of clones, approximately 95% of them singletons. Broader study findings: It was expected that sequencing depth would affect clonotype sharing among donors.

This clonotype originated in a man aged 18 to 35 in good health. Some clones in this sample may be carry-over from other donors' samples. The gene calls are TRBV5-4 and TRBJ2-5; D is tentatively TRBD1 or TRBD2 (6 bases each). The sequencing sample was made of naive CD4+ T cells from PBMCs. As for subset: CD45RA+ positively selected. The CDR3 DNA reads TGTGCCAGCAGCTCACCAGGGGCGGCGGGGGAGACCCAGTACTTC. Amino acids: CASSSPGAAGETQYF.